These 7 T cell receptor beta chains came from one sample sequenced in a study of blood T cells in healthy people across ages. A J-beta primer mix and a sample-barcoded 5' primer were used in a second PCR of about 7 to 12 cycles. TCRdb ran MiXCR on the 5' RACE reads and lists one entry per CDR3 protein. The data contain more than 500,000 distinct CDR3 sequences, about 28% of them singletons. The data also belong to a second study, concerning T cells of mothers and their children.

Sequencing was done on a sample of blood. The receptors were sampled from a boy between 2 and 10 years old in good health.

This chain connects TRBV4-3 to TRBJ1-2; D gene uncertain. CDR1 is LGHNA and CDR2 is YSLEER in the germline V gene. The CDR3 is made up of 16 amino acids. Trimming pared 0 bases from V and 6 bases from J, leaving 17 bases between. Written as DNA, the CDR3 is TGCGCCAGCAGCCAAGATCGGGCTTTAGGCATGAATGGCTACACCTTC. Translation: CASSQDRALGMNGYTF.

This sequence joins TRBV27 and TRBJ1-4; D unresolved. This CDR3 is 13 amino acids long. The V gene's germline CDR1 is MNHEY and CDR2 SMNVEV (reference sequence). The V gene lost 2 bases and the J gene lost 8 bases, with 9 bases spanning the gap. The CDR3 region is CASSLIGSEKLFF. CDR3 bases: TGTGCCAGCAGTTTAATAGGATCCGAAAAACTGTTTTTT.

CDR3 sequence: CASSQILGLSYEQYF. The CDR3 region has the DNA TGTGCCAGCAGCCAGATACTAGGACTGTCCTACGAGCAGTACTTC. The rearrangement joins TRBV6-6 to TRBJ2-5, with D possibly being TRBD2 (5 bases). The J call may be faulty, since TRBJ2-7 better matches the DNA end. The CDR3 covers 15 residues. Germline CDR1 MNHNY, CDR2 SVGAGI (reference sequence).

The V and J genes are TRBV20-1 and TRBJ2-6; D is ambiguous. Germline-derived CDR1 and CDR2 are DFQATT and SNEGSKA (reference sequence). CDR3 length: 14 amino acids. The V end lost 3 bases, the J end lost 0 bases, and 6 bases lay between the germline ends. CDR3 sequence: CSASQPSGANVLTF. CDR3 DNA sequence: TGCAGTGCTAGCCAGCCCTCTGGGGCCAACGTCCTGACTTTC.

The chain links TRBV20-1 to TRBJ1-2; the match to TRBD1 covers 8 bases. CDR3 length: 13 residues. The V gene end was trimmed by 4 bases and the J gene end by 1 base; junction bases not matched to a gene: 2. Germline V gives CDR1 DFQATT, CDR2 SNEGSKA (reference sequence). CDR3 sequence reads: CSANDRGNYGYTF. The DNA for the CDR3 is TGCAGTGCTAACGACAGGGGTAACTATGGCTACACCTTC.

This clonotype was found many times. At one of its ends the junction is not consistent with the germline gene, which may arise from a read error. The CDR3 coding sequence is TGTGCCAGCAGCTTAGGGACCGACTCCCAAGAGACCCAGTACTTC. This codes for CASSLGTDSQETQYF. The J gene is TRBJ2-5, the V gene TRBV12-3 or TRBV12-4; D may correspond to TRBD1 or TRBD2 (5 bases each). The CDR3 length is 15 residues.

This clonotype turned up a few times. For the CDR3, the DNA is TGTGCCAGCAGCTTATCTGCGGGATCCCCTCCTAACTATGGCTACACCTTC. It yields the protein CASSLSAGSPPNYGYTF. The chain is built from TRBV7-2 and TRBJ1-2; D remains ambiguous. There are 17 residues in the CDR3. CDR1 is SGHTA, CDR2 FQGNSA, per germline. The V end lost 2 bases, the J end lost 0 bases, and 16 bases lay between the germline ends.